The clone carrying this T cell receptor (beta chain) has ten or more counts. TCRdb re-derived calls from the 5' RACE reads in MiXCR, one entry per CDR3 protein. The table includes about 40,000 distinct CDR3 sequences, 6.1% detected once. The data derive from a study of T-cell memory formation after mild COVID-19. On the study more broadly: Across donors, TCR clusters were largely donor specific.

The TCR sequence derives from an adult who had mild COVID-19 (a few samples of this study predate the infection). Cell type and time point are not known. The sequencing input was PBMCs or a T cell subset sorted from them (not recorded which).

The CDR3 region is CASSLELEAFF. Written as DNA, the CDR3 is TGTGCCAGCAGTTTAGAATTGGAAGCTTTCTTT. V gene TRBV12-3 or TRBV12-4 combines with J gene TRBJ1-1; D not certain. V dropped 1 base and J dropped 8 bases, with 5 bases sitting between them. This CDR3 comprises 11 residues.